This TCR beta chain is from a study of shared clonotypes between healthy human individuals. Study-wide results and limits: Large sequencing depth failed to make sorted-subset sequencing complete, rarefaction showed.

Terminally differentiated effector memory CD45RA+ cells were excluded from the naive CD8 cells, which were CD45RO-negative and positively selected for CCR7. The V gene's germline CDR1 is SNHLY and CDR2 FYNNEI. The V gene end was trimmed by 5 bases and the J gene end by 5 bases; junction bases not matched to a gene: 8. This CDR3 has 15 residues. The method was immunoSEQ multiplex PCR; TCRdb's version includes in-frame clones alone and lacks a portion of them. The top ten hold roughly 1.7% of the sample, which has around 1.9 million clones, over 85% seen once. About this clone itself: The antigen remains undetermined.

The specimen sequenced was naive CD8+ T cells from PBMCs. The chain employs TRBV2 and TRBJ1-4; TRBD1 matches 7 bases. The receptor comes from a man younger than 35 in good health. Some clones in this sample may be carry-over from other donors' samples. CDR3 nucleotides: TGTGCCAGCAGTCCCTGGACAGGATCCAATGAAAAACTGTTTTTT. Protein: CASSPWTGSNEKLFF.